The 12 T cell receptor beta chains below come from one sample, sequenced in a study of regulatory T cells in long-lasting Graves disease. Construction of TCR beta libraries relied on iRepertoire HTBI primers and on Arm-PCR targeting CDR3 regions. TCRdb reanalysed the multiplex PCR reads using MiXCR and keeps one entry per CDR3 protein. The sample lists around 450,000 distinct CDR3 sequences, about a fifth occurring once. Indicated time point: persistent/refractory GD, antithyroid drugs over 5 years with positive TRAb. Extracted PBMC RNA gave rise to the TCR library. Sequenced here: peripheral blood mononuclear cells (PBMCs), sampled when the disease was refractory, from a patient treated with antithyroid drugs. The receptors originated from a female donor with Graves disease.

V usage is TRBV30 and J usage is TRBJ1-4, with TRBD1 identical over 8 bases. With 3 bases clipped from V and 7 bases from J, the junction kept 7 bases outside the gene matches. Germline assignment: CDR1 GTSNPN and CDR2 SVGIG (reference sequence). The CDR3 contains 14 residues. This CDR3 is CAWSVTGGGEKLFF. The CDR3 DNA sequence: TGTGCCTGGAGCGTCACAGGGGGAGGTGAAAAACTGTTTTTT.

The chain joins TRBV4-1 to TRBJ1-1; D gene unclear. This CDR3 is 15 amino acids long. The germline CDR1 and CDR2 sequences are MGHRA and YSYEKL. V was shortened by 3 bases and J by 0 bases, with 11 bases between the two germline ends. The CDR3 here is CASSHPGKMNTEAFF. In DNA, the CDR3 is TGCGCCAGCAGCCATCCGGGGAAGATGAACACTGAAGCTTTCTTT.

This clonotype has a handful of counts. The chain carries TRBV10-3 and TRBJ1-1, with D possibly being TRBD1 (5 bases). V was cut by 0 bases and J by 4 bases, with 9 bases left in between. In germline, CDR1 is ENHRY, CDR2 SYGVKD. CDR3 length: 14 amino acids. The CDR3 protein is CAISESRGVTEAFF. CDR3 nucleotides: TGTGCCATCAGTGAGTCCCGGGGGGTCACTGAAGCTTTCTTT.

The table lists this clonotype with many counts. The V gene is TRBV19, the J gene TRBJ2-7; D is unclear. Germline V gives CDR1 LNHDA, CDR2 SQIVND (reference sequence). CDR3 length: 14 amino acids. The V gene lost 4 bases and the J gene lost 0 bases, with 10 bases spanning the gap. The CDR3 region has the DNA TGTGCCAGTAGTACCCGGACGGACTCCTACGAGCAGTACTTC. Encoded protein: CASSTRTDSYEQYF.

This clonotype occurred a few times. The chain couples TRBV29-1 to TRBJ2-7, with D maybe TRBD2 (5 bases). The CDR3 extends over 18 amino acids. V lost 0 bases and J 0 bases, leaving 21 bases between the germline ends. Germline loops: CDR1 SQVTM, CDR2 ANQGSEA. The CDR3 reads CSVEDRVGASGASYEQYF. Written as DNA, the CDR3 is TGCAGCGTTGAAGATCGTGTGGGAGCGAGCGGAGCCTCCTACGAGCAGTACTTC.

The rearrangement joins TRBV5-1 to TRBJ1-1; D is undetermined. The CDR3 runs to 18 residues. The V and J ends lost 1 base and 1 base respectively, with 20 bases between them. Germline CDR1 and CDR2: SGHRS and YFSETQ. The CDR3 spells CASSLYVGLTETNTEAFF. Written as DNA, the CDR3 is TGCGCCAGCAGCTTGTATGTGGGGTTGACGGAGACGAACACTGAAGCTTTCTTT. The full variable domain, with the rest looked up from reference TRBV5-1 and TRBJ1-1, is KAGVTQTPRYLIKTRGQQVTLSCSPISGHRSVSWYQQTPGQGLQFLFEYFSETQRNKGNFPGRFSGRQFSNSRSEMNVSTLELGDSALYLCASSLYVGLTETNTEAFFGQGTRLTVV.

This clonotype was detected many times. CDR3 region: CASSNWGREQYF. In DNA form, the CDR3 reads TGTGCCAGCAGCAACTGGGGTCGCGAGCAGTACTTC. This rearrangement joins TRBV6-1 to TRBJ2-7; no clear D. In germline, CDR1 is MNHNS, CDR2 SASEGT. This CDR3 comprises 12 residues. Trimming pared 6 bases from V and 6 bases from J, leaving 12 bases between.

This clonotype occurred a few times. The chain joins TRBV15 to TRBJ1-2; D call uncertain. Per the germline V gene, CDR1 is LNHNV and CDR2 is YYDKDF (reference sequence). V lost 0 bases, J lost 7 bases, and 15 bases lay in between. There are 15 residues in the CDR3. CDR3 region: CATSRDRAPGPGYTF. The CDR3, as DNA: TGTGCCACCAGCAGAGATAGGGCCCCCGGACCTGGCTACACCTTC.

The gene calls are TRBV20-1 and TRBJ1-2, with D possibly being TRBD1 (5 bases). The CDR3 sequence is 14 residues long. The V end lost 2 bases, the J end lost 1 base, and 11 bases lay between the germline ends. From germline, CDR1 is DFQATT and CDR2 SNEGSKA (reference sequence). DNA of the CDR3: TGCAGTGCTAGAACCGGGACTTATAACTATGGCTACACCTTC. Protein sequence: CSARTGTYNYGYTF.

Ten or more counts support this clonotype. The chain links TRBV9 to TRBJ1-5; D not resolved. CDR1 is SGDLS, CDR2 YYNGEE, per germline. Trimming shortened V by 0 bases and J by 2 bases, and 6 bases separated the two germline ends. The CDR3 loop spans 14 amino acids. DNA of the CDR3: TGTGCCAGCAGCGTAGATGGGGGCAATCAGCCCCAGCATTTT. Protein product: CASSVDGGNQPQHF. The full variable domain, rest sourced from reference TRBV9 and TRBJ1-5, is DSGVTQTPKHLITATGQRVTLRCSPRSGDLSVYWYQQSLDQGLQFLIQYYNGEERAKGNILERFSAQQFPDLHSELNLSSLELGDSALYFCASSVDGGNQPQHFGDGTRLSIL.

This clonotype was picked up a small number of times. The rearrangement uses TRBV7-3 and TRBJ2-5; D gene ambiguous. The length of the CDR3 is 15 residues. V was pared by 5 bases and J by 5 bases, with 18 bases between. Germline CDR1 SGHTA, CDR2 FQGTGA. The DNA for the CDR3 is TGTGCCAGCAGCCTGCAGGCCGGGCACGGGGAGACCCAGTACTTC. Amino acid sequence: CASSLQAGHGETQYF.

This clonotype was observed a handful of times. V usage is TRBV12-3 or TRBV12-4 and J usage is TRBJ2-7, with D unclear. The CDR3 consists of 11 residues. Trimming pared 5 bases from V and 5 bases from J, leaving 7 bases between. The DNA for the CDR3 is TGTGCCAGCAGTAAAAGCCACGAGCAGTACTTC. Translated, it gives CASSKSHEQYF.